This T cell receptor (beta chain) appears in the sequencing data of a study of PD-1 blockade in classical Hodgkin lymphoma. Study-wide results and limits: Patients who initiated nivolumab within 1 year of ASCT were excluded. Healthy donors reportedly exceeded newly diagnosed patients in baseline TCR diversity.

Time point defined: cycle 4 day 1 (C4D1), after five to seven weeks of nivolumab. With no exception, relapse followed autologous stem cell transplantation in all patients, and brentuximab vedotin exposure varied. After thawing, PBMCs were subjected to magnetic negative selection to isolate CD8+ T cells. Germline CDR1 MRHNA, CDR2 SNTAGT. Trimming took 6 bases from V and 5 from J; bases not matched to a gene: 8. The CDR3 has 15 amino acids. To note about this clone: Its antigen is unidentified.

The repertoire was sequenced with immunoSEQ multiplex PCR; TCRdb's copy has only in-frame clones and lacks some. The table lists around 4,200 clones, 72% of them singletons. The J gene is TRBJ2-3, the V gene TRBV6-4; 10 positions agree with TRBD1. Sequenced here: CD8+ T cells from blood, sampled before the fourth cycle of nivolumab. The clonotype comes from a human donor with classical Hodgkin lymphoma. The CDR3 nucleotides are TGTGCCAGCAGCTCGACAGGGGGCTCGGGAGATACGCAGTATTTT. Translating gives CASSSTGGSGDTQYF.